The 5 T cell receptor beta chains below all came from one sample that was sequenced in a study of a mutant IDH1 vaccine in newly diagnosed glioma. No antigen has been assigned to these receptors. The time point: week 35, safety follow-up. Each dose of the vaccine consisted of 300 ug of mutant IDH1 20-mer peptide, with topical imiquimod. Method: immunoSEQ multiplex PCR; TCRdb's copy keeps in-frame clones and lacks some. The table lists just over 65,000 clones, approximately 81% of them singletons. This material consisted of PBMCs, taken from a glioma patient whose treatment included an IDH1 peptide vaccine. Receptors originate from a man between 18 and 29 years old with glioma.

This chain uses TRBV14 with TRBJ2-7; tentatively, D is TRBD1 (5 bases). CDR1 SGHDN and CDR2 FVKESK come from the germline V gene. This CDR3 contains 14 residues. The ends were cut back, 3 bases at V and 1 base at J, with 10 bases in the middle. CDR3 DNA sequence: TGTGCCAGCAGCCAGGAAGACAGATCCTACGAGCAGTACTTC. It encodes CASSQEDRSYEQYF.

The chain carries TRBV2 and TRBJ1-2, with D possibly TRBD1 on 6 matching bases. From germline, CDR1 is SNHLY and CDR2 FYNNEI. This CDR3 spans 13 amino acids. Between the trimmed V and J ends, which lost 6 bases and 1 base, there was a span of 9 bases. CDR3 DNA: TGTGCCAGCAGGGTGGACAGTAACTATGGCTACACCTTC. Amino acids: CASRVDSNYGYTF.

This clone is labeled medium-sized. The CDR3 nucleotides are TGTGCCAGTAGTATTGGTACAGGGGCTGAAGCTTTCTTT. Its translation: CASSIGTGAEAFF. This chain uses TRBV19 with TRBJ1-1, with 7 bases that match TRBD1. The trim removed 3 bases at V and 6 bases at J, leaving 4 bases unmatched. The CDR3 consists of 13 residues. Germline CDR1 is LNHDA and CDR2 is SQIVND (reference sequence).

The chain couples TRBV12-5 to TRBJ2-5, with 7 bases identical to TRBD2. This CDR3 spans 16 amino acids. The V gene end was trimmed by 1 base and the J gene end by 2 bases; junction bases not matched to a gene: 7. Germline V gives CDR1 LGHNT, CDR2 FRNRAP. The CDR3 protein is CASGLGRGLPQETQYF. The CDR3 region has the DNA TGTGCTAGTGGTTTGGGCCGGGGACTACCGCAAGAGACCCAGTACTTC.

The chain joins TRBV7-2 to TRBJ1-1; D is uncertain. Trimming removed 4 bases at V and 1 base at J, with 7 bases between. Germline assignment: CDR1 SGHTA and CDR2 FQGNSA. The CDR3 is 13 amino acids. The CDR3 region has the DNA TGTGCCAGCAGCTCCGCGGGGAACACTGAAGCTTTCTTT. Encoded protein: CASSSAGNTEAFF.